This is a list of T cell receptor beta chains from one sample in a study of beta chain features in type 1 diabetes. Sequencing was performed with immunoSEQ multiplex PCR; in TCRdb, only in-frame clones are kept and a portion is missing. This table holds hundreds of thousands of clones, about 17% found once. Sequences were obtained from naive CD4+ T cells from blood. These receptors all stem from a woman aged 18-29 years in good health. Each CDR3 is given with its conserved first and last residue. The D gene is left open where the match is weak. Clone size appears in some rows only: once, few, many, or a class for an expanded clone.

TRBJ2-5 few TRBV9 TRBD2 TGTGCCAGCAGCGTAGTAGGTAGCGGGAGACAAGAGACCCAGTACTTC CASSVVGSGRQETQYF
TRBJ2-3 - TRBV6-5 - TGTGCCAGCAGTTACTCAGGGCCGCGCGTCACAGATACGCAGTATTTT CASSYSGPRVTDTQYF
TRBJ2-5 few TRBV14 - TGTGCCAGCAGCCAAGTGGCAGTCGGGACCCAGTACTTC CASSQVAVGTQYF
TRBJ2-2 - TRBV2 TRBD1 TGTGCCAGCATTTTGCGGACAGGGGGCACCGGGGAGCTGTTTTTT CASILRTGGTGELFF
TRBJ2-7 few TRBV6-6 - TGTGCCAGCAGCCCCCAAACCTACGAGCAGTACTTC CASSPQTYEQYF
TRBJ2-1 few TRBV12-5 TRBD2 TGTGCTAGTGGTTCGGACCCCCTCGGACTAGCCAATGAGCAGTTCTTC CASGSDPLGLANEQFF
TRBJ2-2 - TRBV27 TRBD2 TGTGCCAGCATCCAGACTAGCGGGAGTTTCGCCGGGGAGCTGTTTTTT CASIQTSGSFAGELFF
TRBJ2-7 - TRBV7-3 - TGTGCCAGCAGCTTATTAGGCGGAACCAGCTACGAGCAGTACTTC CASSLLGGTSYEQYF
TRBJ1-3 - TRBV7-2 - TGTGCCAGCAGCCCAAATACAGTCTCTGGAAACACCATATATTTT CASSPNTVSGNTIYF
TRBJ2-2 few TRBV15 TRBD2 TGTGCCACCAGCAGAGAAACTAGCGGGAGGGCCGGGGAGCTGTTTTTT CATSRETSGRAGELFF
TRBJ2-1 - TRBV9 - TGTGCCAGCAGCGTAGAACTCACCTACAATGAGCAGTTCTTC CASSVELTYNEQFF
TRBJ2-1 few TRBV12-5 - TGTGCTAGTGGTTTGCACAATGAGCAGTTCTTC CASGLHNEQFF
TRBJ2-1 - TRBV11-2 - TGTGCCAGCAGCTTAGGCGTGGCGGCATACAATGAGCAGTTCTTC CASSLGVAAYNEQFF
TRBJ2-7 few TRBV7-9 - TGTGCCAGCAGCTTAGGTAGAGACCCCTACGAGCAGTACTTC CASSLGRDPYEQYF
TRBJ2-7 - TRBV14 - TGTGCCAGCAGCCCCCAATGGAGTTGGAGCGAGCAGTACTTC CASSPQWSWSEQYF
TRBJ2-7 few TRBV5-4 - TGTGCCAGCAGCTTTGGGTTTGCAGGGTCCTACGAGCAGTACTTC CASSFGFAGSYEQYF
TRBJ2-1 few TRBV28 TRBD2 TGTGCCAGCAGTTTCAGACTAGCGGGGGTTTACAATGAGCAGTTCTTC CASSFRLAGVYNEQFF
TRBJ1-3 - TRBV9 - TGTGCCAGCAGCGCCGAGCCCGACGGTCCCTCTGGAAACACCATATATTTT CASSAEPDGPSGNTIYF
TRBJ1-3 once TRBV29-1 - TGCAGCGTCAGCACTGGAAACACCATATATTTT CSVSTGNTIYF
TRBJ1-1 - TRBV19 - TGTGCCAGTAGTATAGATCCAGGTCGGACTGAAGCTTTCTTT CASSIDPGRTEAFF
TRBJ2-7 few TRBV29-1 TRBD1 TGCAGCGTCGGGACAGCCTACGAGCAGTACTTC CSVGTAYEQYF
TRBJ2-7 few TRBV7-2 TRBD1 TGTGCCAGCAGCGCCCAGGGGGCAGGAGAGCAGTACTTC CASSAQGAGEQYF
TRBJ2-5 - TRBV5-5 - TGTGCCAGCAGCCATGGCGGAGGGTCGGAGACCCAGTACTTC CASSHGGGSETQYF
TRBJ2-7 once TRBV18 - TGTGCCAGCTCACCCAATAGAAACGAGCAGTACTTC CASSPNRNEQYF
TRBJ2-5 few TRBV19 TRBD1 TGTGCCAGTAGTATCGGACAGGGGCAAGAGACCCAGTACTTC CASSIGQGQETQYF
TRBJ1-5 - TRBV28 - TGTGCCAGCAGTTTACCAGGGAGGTTGAGCAATCAGCCCCAGCATTTT CASSLPGRLSNQPQHF
TRBJ2-1 few TRBV9 TRBD1 TGTGCCAGCAGCCCTGGGCAGGGGGACAATGAGCAGTTCTTC CASSPGQGDNEQFF
TRBJ2-7 - TRBV6-5 TRBD2 TGTGCCAGCAGTTACTCAGGACTAGCGGACTACGAGCAGTACTTC CASSYSGLADYEQYF
TRBJ1-1 - TRBV18 - TGTGCCAGCTCTGGCAGGACGAACACTGAAGCTTTCTTT CASSGRTNTEAFF
TRBJ1-4 few TRBV6-1 - TGTGCCAGCAGTGAAATCGCGGGGAGGGGAAAACTGTTTTTT CASSEIAGRGKLFF
TRBJ2-3 few TRBV7-6 TRBD2 TGTGCCAGCAGCCCTAGCGGGAGGTTGGATACGCAGTATTTT CASSPSGRLDTQYF
TRBJ1-2 - TRBV10-3 - TGTGCCATCAGTGGGAGACAGACTGCTAACTATGGCTACACCTTC CAISGRQTANYGYTF
TRBJ2-5 few TRBV14 TRBD1 TGTGCCAGCAGCCGAATGACAGGGCGCCAAGAGACCCAGTACTTC CASSRMTGRQETQYF
TRBJ1-1 - TRBV7-9 - TGTGCCAGCAGCCCCCCCCCTGAAGGCGTAATGAACACTGAAGCTTTCTTT CASSPPPEGVMNTEAFF
TRBJ2-3 - TRBV5-4 TRBD2 TGTGCCAGCACGTACCTTACCGGACTAGCAAACACAGATACGCAGTATTTT CASTYLTGLANTDTQYF
TRBJ2-2 few TRBV2 TRBD1 TGTGCCAGCTCGGGACAGCTAAACACCGGGGAGCTGTTTTTT CASSGQLNTGELFF
TRBJ1-4 - TRBV5-4 TRBD1 TGTGCCAGCAGCCAAGGGCAGGGGGAGGAAAAACTGTTTTTT CASSQGQGEEKLFF
TRBJ2-5 - TRBV7-8 - TGTGCCAGCAGCTTAGGGAGGATCGGAGAGACCCAGTACTTC CASSLGRIGETQYF
TRBJ1-1 - TRBV18 - TGTGCCAGCTCCCTGCGGGACACCTATGAAGCTTTCTTT CASSLRDTYEAFF
TRBJ2-7 few TRBV20-1 TRBD1 TGCAGTGTAGACAGGGACTACGAGCAGTACTTC CSVDRDYEQYF
TRBJ1-2 - TRBV6-5 - TGTGCCAGCAGTGGTCAGCCATATGGCTACACCTTC CASSGQPYGYTF
TRBJ2-7 - TRBV27 - TGTGCCAGCGGCAAATGGGAGGTACACGAGCAGTACTTC CASGKWEVHEQYF
TRBJ2-1 - TRBV10-3 TRBD1 TGTGCCATCAGCCCGGGACAGGGGTATGAGCAGTTCTTC CAISPGQGYEQFF
TRBJ2-5 - TRBV7-2 TRBD2 TGTGCCAGCAGCTTAGCTCTAGCGGGAGCTGAGACCCAGTACTTC CASSLALAGAETQYF
TRBJ2-2 few TRBV6-6 - TGTGCCAGCAGACTACCGGGTACCAATGTGGAGCTGTTTTTT CASRLPGTNVELFF
TRBJ2-3 few TRBV10-2 - TGCGCCAGCAGTGAGTCGCGCTGGGGCCCCGGTGCAGATACGCAGTATTTT CASSESRWGPGADTQYF
TRBJ2-7 once TRBV11-3 - TGTGCCAGCAGCAAAAACCACGGGAGTTCGAATTACGAGCAGTACTTC CASSKNHGSSNYEQYF
TRBJ2-7 - TRBV7-9 TRBD2 TGTGCCAGCAGCTTAGAAGCGGGGCCCTACGAGCAGTACTTC CASSLEAGPYEQYF
TRBJ2-3 few TRBV5-1 - TGCGCCAGCAGCTTTGGTGGAACCACAGATACGCAGTATTTT CASSFGGTTDTQYF
TRBJ2-1 - TRBV7-9 TRBD2 TGTGCCAGCAGACGTAGCGGGAGTCTTGAGCAGTTCTTC CASRRSGSLEQFF
TRBJ2-1 few TRBV5-4 - TGTGCCAGCAGCTCCTCTAGCGCCAGCTCCTACAATGAGCAGTTCTTC CASSSSSASSYNEQFF
TRBJ2-3 few TRBV5-1 TRBD2 TGCGCCAGCAGCCCGGGACTAGCGGGAATGACAGATACGCAGTATTTT CASSPGLAGMTDTQYF
TRBJ1-1 - TRBV7-3 - TGTGCCAGCAGCTTATCTCCGGGCCTTGAAGCTTTCTTT CASSLSPGLEAFF
TRBJ2-3 - TRBV2 - TGTGCCAGCAGTATAATGGGGGCAGATACGCAGTATTTT CASSIMGADTQYF